This T cell receptor beta chain appears in the sequencing data of a study of long-term antiretroviral therapy in people with HIV (dated by TCRdb to the early 2020s). Context from the whole study: Collection of the earliest samples took place about a decade ahead of the 2015 WHO recommendation for immediate ART, at a time when ART was typically delayed until CD4 counts fell. This retrospective serial study examined whether starting ART and sustained HIV suppression were associated with changes in the composition and diversity of the TRB repertoire in peripheral blood. A total of over 150 cryopreserved PBMC samples came from 25 to 35 adults with confirmed HIV infection and were collected serially over a mean of approximately six years (range 1-12). About 40% of the 30 participants with HIV were female. Test extractions of a monoclonal T-cell line alongside approximately 34 polyclonal samples showed no cross-contamination during QIAcube processing. Summary of the overall study and its limitations: Because pre-ART samples had limited cell numbers, profiling was done on unsorted PBMC rather than on sorted CD4+ and CD8+ T cells. The samples span the years 2004 to 2017, and the ART regimens used may be less effective than current regimens. Owing to limited PBMC availability, only the TCR beta chain was sequenced, without alpha chain pairing. Expanded TRB clones identified before ART initiation dominated the repertoire across all time points, though the dominance fluctuated and decreased in many PLHIV after ART. A significant increase in TRB diversity was found to be associated with ART initiation, although TRB diversity was observed to remain significantly below that of transplant donor controls even after long-term ART. No data were available on ART adherence, viral resistance or therapy changes, limiting inferences about post-ART repertoire changes. Compared with controls, HIV repertoires had narrower CDR3 length ranges, and the network structure pointed to an antigen-experienced repertoire that shifted only slightly toward naive after ART.

For this clone: The clone's antigen remains unknown. No clone much larger than this one lies a single base away; base qualities are absent.

The immunoSEQ hsTCRB v3.0 assay was used at survey level resolution to sequence the TRB variable region. TRB sequencing targeted a depth of about 35,000-50,000 T-cell genomes per sample. TRB libraries were pooled and sequenced on an Illumina MiSeq using a v3 150-cycle kit. From the authors' description of their analysis: Repertoire analysis ran in R within a reproducible Nextflow workflow covering QC, data transformation and analysis. Custom analyses were implemented in LymphoSeq2, an R package for AIRR-Seq data exploration. A handful of samples that yielded fewer than 5000 total TRB sequences were excluded, so that approximately 170 HIV repertoires were analyzed. Among the approximately 190 retained HIV repertoires, about 57 were collected before ART initiation and 120 to 140 after ART initiation. Each repertoire was downsampled to 5000 TRB nucleotide sequences, and summary statistics were averaged across 100 downsampling iterations. The analysis kept only TRB sequences whose CDR3 regions were at least seven amino acids long. A Shannon entropy-derived clonality score and the Gini coefficient were used to measure diversity. In the repertoire networks, any two of the top 5000 CDR3 amino acid sequences were connected whenever the two sequences differed by an edit distance of one. Antigen specificity groups and MHC restriction were predicted for TRB CDR3 amino acid sequences with GLIPH2. CDR3 amino acid sequences were matched against VDJdb and McPAS-TCR to flag known CMV, EBV, HIV or tissue antigen associations. Pre-ART, post-ART and control groups were compared with Wilcoxon signed-rank tests and Holm-Bonferroni correction. The clones in this table, taken by TCRdb from immuneACCESS, are in-frame only. Not every clone is retained; where verified, under half of the shortfall comes from an unresolved V gene, and the cause of the rest is unknown. Clone size and the V and J calls come from that table; the DNA yielded D and trimming. The sample has under 30,000 clones on record, around 82% of them singletons. The biggest ten clones account for 7.5% to 9.5% of the sample.

To be included, a participant needed at least one PBMC sample from before ART initiation plus at least two post-ART samples. All participants with HIV were treated in the United States of America. Cryopreserved samples of about 1-10 million PBMC were thawed and washed before DNA extraction. At the time of the earliest PBMC sample, participants with HIV were aged between roughly 23 and 60 years. PBMC samples were contributed by each participant from 1-4 timepoints before ART initiation and 2-8 timepoints after ART initiation, with a median of 7 samples. For every participant, serial HIV viral load, CD4+ T-cell count, ART history and demographic data were obtained. A Qiagen kit on a QIAcube was used to extract genomic DNA from unsorted PBMC, with samples processed in batches of 12. CDR1 SGDLS and CDR2 YYNGEE are derived from the germline V gene. Trimming costs V 0 bases and J 3 bases, and their ends lie 10 bases apart. Counted from cysteine to phenylalanine, this CDR3 has 14 amino acids. The entry retains the CDR3 DNA only, 42 bases that are in frame from base 1.

The sequencing here drew on unsorted PBMCs, taken 3 years after starting antiretroviral therapy. The rearrangement joined TRBV9 to TRBJ2-7; the D gene is perhaps TRBD1 or TRBD2, each of them matching over 6 bases. This receptor was obtained from a man aged 35 to 55 with HIV. The DNA is as follows: TGTGCCAGCAGCGTAGGTGGGGGGCTCTACGAGCAGTACTTC. Its coded protein is CASSVGGGLYEQYF.